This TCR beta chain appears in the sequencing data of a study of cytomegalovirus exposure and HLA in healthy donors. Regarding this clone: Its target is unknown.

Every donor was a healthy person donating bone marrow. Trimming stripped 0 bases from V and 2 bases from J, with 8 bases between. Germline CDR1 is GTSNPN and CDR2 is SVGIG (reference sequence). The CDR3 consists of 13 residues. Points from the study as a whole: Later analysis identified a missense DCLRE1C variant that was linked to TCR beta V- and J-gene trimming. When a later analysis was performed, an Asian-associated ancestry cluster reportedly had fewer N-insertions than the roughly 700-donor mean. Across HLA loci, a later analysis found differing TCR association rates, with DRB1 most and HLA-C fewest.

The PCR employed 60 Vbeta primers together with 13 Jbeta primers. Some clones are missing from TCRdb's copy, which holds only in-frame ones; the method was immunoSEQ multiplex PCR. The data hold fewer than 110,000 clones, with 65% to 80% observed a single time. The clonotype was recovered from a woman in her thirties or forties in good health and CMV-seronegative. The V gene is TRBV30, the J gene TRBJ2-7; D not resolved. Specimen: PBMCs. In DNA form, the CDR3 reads TGTGCCTGGAGTGTCGGCCAGGCCTACGAGCAGTACTTC. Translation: CAWSVGQAYEQYF.